The 8 T cell receptor beta chains below all came from one sample that was sequenced in a study of Ad26.COV2.S vaccination and SARS-CoV-2 variants. Measured with immunoSEQ multiplex PCR; TCRdb has only the in-frame clones, and not every one. The sample contains about 420,000 clones, approximately 88% of which appear only once. Treatment in this sample: about 20 received Ad26.COV2.S at low or high dose, single or two shots; about 5 received placebo; per-sample allocation not given. Sampling happened 63 days after the first vaccine or placebo injection. This specimen consisted of peripheral blood, obtained in a trial of Ad26.COV2.S vaccine versus placebo. The receptor source for this set is a person between 18 and 65 years old who received the Ad26.COV2.S COVID-19 vaccine or a placebo.

This clone occurred once. The chain uses TRBV28 and TRBJ1-2, with 10 bases matching TRBD1. The trim removed 3 bases at V and 4 bases at J, leaving 5 bases unmatched. Germline V CDR1 and CDR2: MDHEN, SYDVKM. This CDR3 is built from 15 residues. The CDR3 sequence is CASSFGQGGIYGYTF. The DNA of the CDR3 is TGTGCCAGCAGTTTCGGACAGGGGGGCATCTATGGCTACACCTTC.

This clone came up a few times. V is TRBV7-3 and J is TRBJ2-7, with no clear D. In germline, CDR1 is SGHTA, CDR2 FQGTGA. The CDR3 consists of 12 residues. With 2 bases removed from V and 4 bases from J, the gap between germline ends came to 6 bases. CDR3 DNA sequence: TGTGCCAGCAGCTTAGGCAGATACGAGCAGTACTTC. Protein: CASSLGRYEQYF.

The chain couples TRBV9 to TRBJ2-2, with 7 nucleotides matching TRBD2. V was clipped by 0 bases and J by 7 bases; unmatched bases: 12. Per the germline V gene, CDR1 is SGDLS and CDR2 is YYNGEE. This CDR3 is 17 amino acids long. DNA of the CDR3: TGTGCCAGCAGCGTAGGGGGAGGGCGGTCATCTAGCGGGGAGCTGTTTTTT. It translates to CASSVGGGRSSSGELFF.

The chain carries TRBV27 and TRBJ1-2, with unresolved D. This CDR3 is built from 14 residues. V was clipped by 7 bases and J by 8 bases, with 20 bases between them. Germline V lookup: CDR1 MNHEY, CDR2 SMNVEV (reference sequence). This CDR3 reads CASTDKGAGGGYTF. The CDR3 nucleotides read TGTGCCAGCACCGATAAGGGAGCAGGCGGAGGCTACACCTTC.

This rearrangement joins TRBV28 to TRBJ1-6; D is possibly TRBD1 (6 bases). CDR3 length: 14 residues. With 7 bases removed from V and 7 bases from J, the gap between germline ends came to 14 bases. Germline V gene sequence: CDR1 MDHEN, CDR2 SYDVKM. The CDR3 loop is CASKLGQINSPLHF. In DNA, the CDR3 is TGTGCCAGCAAGTTAGGACAGATAAATTCACCCCTCCACTTT.

The chain has TRBV7-8 and TRBJ2-2, with a possible D match to TRBD2 (7 bases). The CDR3 runs 19 residues. V dropped 4 bases and J dropped 6 bases, with 27 bases sitting between them. Germline CDR1 SGHVS, CDR2 FQNEAQ. CDR3 residues: CASSSLPSRQVGGPGELFF. The CDR3 DNA is TGTGCCAGCAGCTCGCTCCCCTCACGACAGGTGGGGGGGCCCGGGGAGCTGTTTTTT.

The genes are TRBV4-3 and TRBJ2-3; 7 bases agree with TRBD2. V lost 0 bases to trimming and J lost 2 bases; unmatched junction nucleotides: 5. CDR1 is LGHNA and CDR2 is YSLEER in the germline V gene. CDR3 length equals 16 residues. In DNA, the CDR3 is TGCGCCAGCAGCCAAGACCCAGCGGGGACCACAGATACGCAGTATTTT. This sequence encodes CASSQDPAGTTDTQYF.

V is TRBV5-1 and J is TRBJ1-6; 9 bases line up with TRBD1. The germline V gene has CDR1 SGHRS and CDR2 YFSETQ. The CDR3 is made up of 16 amino acids. V dropped 4 bases and J dropped 6; count of bases not matched to a gene: 8. CDR3: CASSSRGTGSNSPLHF. The CDR3, as DNA: TGCGCCAGCAGCAGTAGGGGGACAGGGAGTAATTCACCCCTCCACTTT.